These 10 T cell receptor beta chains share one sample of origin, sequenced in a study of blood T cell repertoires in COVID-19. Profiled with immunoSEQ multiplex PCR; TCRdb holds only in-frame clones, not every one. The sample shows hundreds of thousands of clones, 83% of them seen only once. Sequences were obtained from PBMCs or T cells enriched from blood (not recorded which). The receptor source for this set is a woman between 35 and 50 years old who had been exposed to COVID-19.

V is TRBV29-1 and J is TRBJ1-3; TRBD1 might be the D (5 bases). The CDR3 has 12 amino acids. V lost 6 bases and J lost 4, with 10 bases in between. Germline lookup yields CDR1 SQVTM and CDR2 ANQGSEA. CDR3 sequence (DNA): TGCAGCGTGATGACAGCGGGAAACACCATATATTTT. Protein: CSVMTAGNTIYF.

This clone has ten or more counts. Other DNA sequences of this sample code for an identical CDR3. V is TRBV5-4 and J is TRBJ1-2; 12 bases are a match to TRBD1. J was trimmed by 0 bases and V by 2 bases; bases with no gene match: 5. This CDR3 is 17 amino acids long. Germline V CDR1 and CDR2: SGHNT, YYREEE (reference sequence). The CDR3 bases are TGTGCCAGCAGCTTACCGGGACAGGGGGCCACTAACTATGGCTACACCTTC. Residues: CASSLPGQGATNYGYTF.

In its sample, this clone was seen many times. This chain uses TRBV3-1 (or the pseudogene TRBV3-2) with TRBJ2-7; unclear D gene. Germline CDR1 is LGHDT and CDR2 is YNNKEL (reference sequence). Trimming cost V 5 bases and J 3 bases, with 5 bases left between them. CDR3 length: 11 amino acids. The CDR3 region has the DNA TGTGCCAGCAGCGCGTACTACGAGCAGTACTTC. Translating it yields CASSAYYEQYF.

The DNA for the CDR3 is TGTGCCAGCAGCACCGGGACAGTCCAAGAGACCCAGTACTTC. This sequence encodes CASSTGTVQETQYF. The gene calls are TRBV7-2 and TRBJ2-5; the match to TRBD1 covers 7 bases. The CDR3 sequence is 14 residues long. Germline CDR1 is SGHTA and CDR2 is FQGNSA. J gave up 1 base and V 5 bases, and 4 bases lay outside the gene matches.

In nucleotides, the CDR3 is TGTGCCAGCAGCCAACAGGATTACGAGCAGTACTTC. Its protein product is CASSQQDYEQYF. The chain carries TRBV6-5 and TRBJ2-7; maybe TRBD1 (5 bases). Germline V gene data show CDR1 as MNHEY and CDR2 as SVGAGI. The V end lost 6 bases, the J end lost 4 bases, and 10 bases lay between the germline ends. The CDR3 totals 12 residues.

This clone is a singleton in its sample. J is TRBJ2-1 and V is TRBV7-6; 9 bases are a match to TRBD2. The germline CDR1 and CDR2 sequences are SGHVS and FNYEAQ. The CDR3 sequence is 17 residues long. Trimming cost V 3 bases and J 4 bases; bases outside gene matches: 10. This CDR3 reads CASSFTAGTSFYNEQFF. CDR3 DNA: TGTGCCAGCAGCTTCACAGCCGGGACTAGCTTTTACAATGAGCAGTTCTTC.

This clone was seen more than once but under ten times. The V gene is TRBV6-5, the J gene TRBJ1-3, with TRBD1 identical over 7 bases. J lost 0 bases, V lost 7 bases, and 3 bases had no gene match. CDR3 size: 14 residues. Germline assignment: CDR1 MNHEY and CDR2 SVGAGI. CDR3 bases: TGTGCCAGCATACAGGGGTACTCTGGAAACACCATATATTTT. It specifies CASIQGYSGNTIYF.

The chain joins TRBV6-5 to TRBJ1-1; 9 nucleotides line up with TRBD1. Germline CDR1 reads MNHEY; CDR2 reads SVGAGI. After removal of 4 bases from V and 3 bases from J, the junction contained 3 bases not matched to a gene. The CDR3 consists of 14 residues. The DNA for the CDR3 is TGTGCCAGCAGTTTTACAGGGGGCGACACTGAAGCTTTCTTT. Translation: CASSFTGGDTEAFF.

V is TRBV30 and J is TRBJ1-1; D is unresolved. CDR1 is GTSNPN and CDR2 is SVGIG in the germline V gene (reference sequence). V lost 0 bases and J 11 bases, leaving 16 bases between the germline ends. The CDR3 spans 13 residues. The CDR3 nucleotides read TGTGCCTGGAGTGTTGCCGCGGCCAGAGGGGCTTTCTTT. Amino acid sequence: CAWSVAAARGAFF.

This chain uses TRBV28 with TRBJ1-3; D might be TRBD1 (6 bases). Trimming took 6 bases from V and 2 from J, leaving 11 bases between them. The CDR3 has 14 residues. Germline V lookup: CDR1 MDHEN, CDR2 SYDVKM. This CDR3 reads CASSLGTTGNTIYF. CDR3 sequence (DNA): TGTGCCAGCAGCCTAGGGACAACTGGAAACACCATATATTTT. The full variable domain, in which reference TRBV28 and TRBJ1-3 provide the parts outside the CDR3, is DVKVTQSSRYLVKRTGEKVFLECVQDMDHENMFWYRQDPGLGLRLIYFSYDVKMKEKGDIPEGYSVSREKKERFSLILESASTNQTSMYLCASSLGTTGNTIYFGEGSWLTVV.